This T cell receptor beta chain was retrieved from a study of response to subunit inactivated influenza vaccine. Trimming shortened V by 0 bases and J by 6 bases, and 18 bases separated the two germline ends. The germline gives CDR1 DFQATT, CDR2 SNEGSKA (reference sequence). This CDR3 region has 15 residues. MiXCR was run by TCRdb on the RT-PCR reads, yielding one entry per CDR3 protein. Here the sample spans more than 200,000 distinct CDR3 sequences, 9.5% to 15% being singletons. Study-level points and caveats: Authors proposed each seasonal influenza vaccination draws in few new T cells.

This clonotype was observed a few times. The antigen is unknown. The V and J genes are TRBV20-1 and TRBJ2-7; the D gene is possibly TRBD2 (7 bases). This sample comprised non-naive T cells sorted from PBMCs, obtained around 14 days before vaccination. The TCR sequence derives from a middle-aged man who received an inactivated influenza vaccine. CDR3 DNA sequence: TGCAGTGCTAGAGACTTCGGGGGGCGGTGGCGCGAGCAGTACTTC. Residues: CSARDFGGRWREQYF.